Detailed here is one TCR beta chain. CDR3 size: 14 residues. Germline CDR1 is GTSNPN and CDR2 is SVGIG (reference sequence). This record comes from a study of T cells expressing NK-cell markers. At the level of the study: Sorted CD3+CD56+NKG2C+, CD3+CD56+NKG2C- and CD3+CD56-NKG2C+ T cells provided the TCR beta repertoires.

TCRdb reprocessed the 5' RACE reads and reports one entry per CDR3 protein, with no DNA. The table lists 140,000 to 150,000 distinct CDR3 sequences. The source of this sequence is a man aged 18-30 years in good health. The material sequenced was blood T cells: a sorted CD56 or NKG2C T cell subset, CD4+ or CD8+ T cells, or bulk PBMC T cells (not recorded which). This chain joins TRBV30 and TRBJ2-1; TCRdb names TRBD2, which stays unverified in the absence of DNA. CDR3 residues: CAWSRLAGGFEQFF.